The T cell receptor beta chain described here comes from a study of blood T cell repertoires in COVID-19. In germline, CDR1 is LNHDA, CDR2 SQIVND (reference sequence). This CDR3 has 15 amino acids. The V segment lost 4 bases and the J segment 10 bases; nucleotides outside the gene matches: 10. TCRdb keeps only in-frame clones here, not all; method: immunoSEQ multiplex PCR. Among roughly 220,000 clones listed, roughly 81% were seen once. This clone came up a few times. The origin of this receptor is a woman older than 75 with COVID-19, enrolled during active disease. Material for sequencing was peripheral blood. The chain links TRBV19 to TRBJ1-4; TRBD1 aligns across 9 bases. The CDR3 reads CASSTGQGRVGKLFF. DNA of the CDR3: TGTGCCAGTAGTACCGGACAGGGGCGAGTAGGAAAACTGTTTTTT.